This T cell receptor beta chain came from a study of human T cells and chemical hapten exposure. Time point reported: patch test 2, 6 weeks after DPC sensitization. Treatment in this sample: therapeutic diphenylcyclopropenone sensitization with weekly scalp DPC. This clonotype was seen a few times. MiXCR, run by TCRdb on the RACE reads, gives a single entry per CDR3 protein. The sample lists under 450,000 distinct CDR3 sequences; about 6% were seen once. V gave up 2 bases and J gave up 4 bases, with 8 bases separating them. There are 14 residues in the CDR3. Per the germline V gene, CDR1 is MNHEY and CDR2 is SVGAGI.

The material was whole blood, obtained in connection with sensitization to the hapten diphenylcyclopropenone (DPC). V usage is TRBV6-5 and J usage is TRBJ1-4; D uncertain. The source is a woman younger than 30 with alopecia areata. Some clones in this sample may be carry-over from other donors' samples. The CDR3 nucleotides read TGTGCCAGCAGTTACGCGCGGGGTAATGAAAAACTGTTTTTT. This encodes CASSYARGNEKLFF.